This note documents a single T cell receptor beta chain sequence. The V and J ends lost 7 bases and 8 bases, in that order; junction bases with no gene match: 12. Germline V gives CDR1 LNHDA, CDR2 SQIVND (reference sequence). This CDR3 spans 15 amino acids. TCRdb's copy holds only in-frame clones and misses some; the assay was immunoSEQ multiplex PCR. The sample lists fewer than 35,000 clones; about four fifths were seen once. This specimen belongs to a study of STAT5B mutations in CD4+ large granular lymphocyte leukemia. The receptor was isolated from a human donor in good health. The sample consisted of CD4+ T cells from blood buffy coats. V and J are TRBV19 and TRBJ2-1, with 9 bases fitting TRBD2. CDR3 DNA sequence: TGTGCCAGTATTAATAGGGCTAGCGGGAAGGATGAGCAGTTCTTC. Translation gives CASINRASGKDEQFF.